The 30 T cell receptor beta chains below all came from one sample that was sequenced in a study of cytomegalovirus exposure and HLA in healthy donors. It was with 60 Vbeta and 13 Jbeta primers that the PCR ran. Some clones are missing from TCRdb's copy, which holds only in-frame ones; the method was immunoSEQ multiplex PCR. The sample records around 150,000 clones, approximately 81% being singletons. Sequencing was carried out using PBMCs. The receptors were gathered from a man between 18 and 29 years old in good health and CMV-seronegative.

CDR3 in DNA: TGTGCCAGTAGTAGGGACAGGGGGCCAACTAATGAAAAACTGTTTTTT. It specifies CASSRDRGPTNEKLFF. The chain has TRBV19 and TRBJ1-4, with 12 positions matching TRBD1. Germline V gives CDR1 LNHDA, CDR2 SQIVND (reference sequence). Trimming cost V 4 bases and J 0 bases; bases outside gene matches: 0. This CDR3 has 16 amino acids.

With regard to this clone: The missing conserved phenylalanine or tryptophan at the end of this CDR3 makes a read error likely. The rearrangement joins TRBV28 to TRBJ1-5, with D unresolved. This CDR3 is 13 amino acids long. CDR1 and CDR2 (germline): MDHEN, SYDVKM. Trimming pared 8 bases from V and 1 base from J, leaving 9 bases between. CDR3 loop: CASRFDSNQPQHS. The CDR3 DNA follows: TGTGCCAGCCGCTTTGACAGCAATCAGCCCCAGCATTCT.

The rearrangement joins TRBV6-5 to TRBJ2-1, with 10 bases aligning to TRBD2. The V segment lost 4 bases and the J segment 2 bases; nucleotides outside the gene matches: 2. The CDR3 is made up of 15 amino acids. Per the germline V gene, CDR1 is MNHEY and CDR2 is SVGAGI. CDR3 region: CASSLLAGTYNEQFF. The CDR3 bases are TGTGCCAGCAGTTTACTAGCGGGGACCTACAATGAGCAGTTCTTC.

The CDR3 region is CASQQAERSYTF. The CDR3 DNA is TGTGCCAGTCAACAGGCGGAGAGGAGCTACACCTTC. This rearrangement joins TRBV28 to TRBJ1-2, with a weak D call TRBD1 (5 bases). Germline-derived CDR1 and CDR2 are MDHEN and SYDVKM. The CDR3 is 12 amino acids. V lost 9 bases, J lost 9 bases, and 17 bases lay in between.

This clone was observed a handful of times. The V and J genes are TRBV7-9 and TRBJ1-1; 7 nucleotides agree with TRBD1. The V segment lost 5 bases and the J segment 2 bases; nucleotides outside the gene matches: 8. This CDR3 spans 15 amino acids. Germline CDR1 reads SEHNR; CDR2 reads FQNEAQ (reference sequence). DNA of the CDR3: TGTGCCAGCAGCCAGGGGACAGTGTCCAACACTGAAGCTTTCTTT. Translating gives CASSQGTVSNTEAFF.

J is TRBJ2-3 and V is TRBV6-4, with 8 bases aligning to TRBD2. CDR1 and CDR2 (germline): MRHNA, SNTAGT. Trimming removed 1 base from V and 6 bases from J; junction bases left unmatched: 12. CDR3 length: 17 residues. CDR3 sequence: CASSDFTSGPPGDTQYF. In DNA, the CDR3 is TGTGCCAGCAGTGACTTTACTAGCGGACCACCGGGGGATACGCAGTATTTT.

This chain links TRBV5-1 with TRBJ1-2; TRBD1 might be the D (6 bases). Germline CDR1 reads SGHRS; CDR2 reads YFSETQ. The V end was cut by 4 bases, the J end by 8 bases, with 18 bases between. This CDR3 is built from 14 residues. CDR3 DNA sequence: TGCGCCAGCAGCCTCCCGGCGGGGGGGCTCGGCTACACCTTC. This gives the protein CASSLPAGGLGYTF.

The V call is TRBV21-1, the J call TRBJ2-5; the table's D gene call, TRBD1, was not cross checked with the DNA. TRBV21-1 is a documented pseudogene. CDR3 length equals 17 residues. CDR3 loop: CASSSPKGRGQRETQYF. CDR3 DNA sequence: TGTGCCAGCAGCAGTCCTAAGGGCAGGGGACAACGGGAGACCCAGTACTTC.

This clone has just a few counts. J is TRBJ2-7 and V is TRBV4-1, with 11 positions matching TRBD1. The J segment lost 6 bases and the V segment lost 3 bases, leaving 10 bases of the junction unmatched. The CDR3 runs to 16 residues. The V gene's germline CDR1 is MGHRA and CDR2 YSYEKL. CDR3 bases: TGCGCCAGCAGCCAGCAACCGGGACAGGGGGATCCCGAGCAGTACTTC. Amino acids: CASSQQPGQGDPEQYF.

The CDR3 spells CASSSYAGTEYYGYTF. The DNA for the CDR3 is TGTGCCAGCAGCTCTTATGCCGGGACAGAGTACTATGGCTACACCTTC. This chain uses TRBV7-2 with TRBJ1-2, with 7 bases that match TRBD1. CDR1 is SGHTA, CDR2 FQGNSA, per germline. The CDR3 has 16 amino acids. Germline trimming cut 4 bases from V and 3 bases from J; bases unmatched to any gene: 11.

The sample holds a few counts of this clone. This chain uses TRBV6-6 with TRBJ1-2, with unresolved D. The CDR3 runs 13 residues. Trimming left V 2 bases short and J 2 bases short, with 6 bases between. Germline lookup yields CDR1 MNHNY and CDR2 SVGAGI (reference sequence). The CDR3 here is CASSYEGNYGYTF. The CDR3 DNA is TGTGCCAGCAGTTACGAGGGAAACTATGGCTACACCTTC.

The rearrangement joins TRBV9 to TRBJ2-3; D ambiguous. V lost 0 bases to trimming and J lost 2 bases, with 10 bases between them. Germline V gene data show CDR1 as SGDLS and CDR2 as YYNGEE. The CDR3 extends over 15 amino acids. CDR3 nucleotides: TGTGCCAGCAGCGTAGGAGGCAGTTACACAGATACGCAGTATTTT. The encoded protein is CASSVGGSYTDTQYF.

This chain uses TRBV30 with TRBJ2-5; TRBD2 is a possible D gene (6 bases). The CDR3 loop spans 12 amino acids. V lost 8 bases to trimming and J lost 6 bases, with 16 bases between them. Germline loops: CDR1 GTSNPN, CDR2 SVGIG (reference sequence). The CDR3 DNA is TGTGCCGGGGAGGCATCCGGGAAGACCCAGTACTTC. It specifies CAGEASGKTQYF.

This clone was observed a single time. This chain uses TRBV2 with TRBJ2-7; the D gene is possibly TRBD1 (5 bases). Trimming cost V 5 bases and J 0 bases, with 11 bases left between them. The germline CDR1 and CDR2 sequences are SNHLY and FYNNEI. The CDR3 length is 14 residues. In nucleotides, the CDR3 is TGTGCCAGCAGTAGACAGTCACTCTCCTACGAGCAGTACTTC. Translated, it gives CASSRQSLSYEQYF.

V gene TRBV27 combines with J gene TRBJ1-2; tentative D call: TRBD1 (5 bases). The germline V gene encodes CDR1 MNHEY and CDR2 SMNVEV (reference sequence). The CDR3 runs 14 residues. V was cut by 3 bases and J by 6 bases, with 14 bases left in between. In DNA, the CDR3 is TGTGCCAGCAGTTTTGGGGCAGTCAATGATGGCTACACCTTC. This translates into CASSFGAVNDGYTF.

The J gene is TRBJ2-1, the V gene TRBV7-2, with TRBD2 matching 8 bases. The CDR3 contains 16 residues. Germline V lookup: CDR1 SGHTA, CDR2 FQGNSA. The V segment lost 2 bases and the J segment 5 bases; nucleotides outside the gene matches: 8. Here the CDR3 DNA reads TGTGCCAGCAGCTTACCCCCGGGAGGGAGAAACAATGAGCAGTTCTTC. It translates to CASSLPPGGRNNEQFF. Together with reference TRBV7-2 and TRBJ2-1, the CDR3 gives the full variable domain: GAGVSQSPSNKVTEKGKDVELRCDPISGHTALYWYRQSLGQGLEFLIYFQGNSAPDKSGLPSDRFSAERTGGSVSTLTIQRTQQEDSAVYLCASSLPPGGRNNEQFFGPGTRLTVL.

The chain has TRBV28 and TRBJ1-1; 7 bases are a match to TRBD1. There are 15 residues in the CDR3. With 2 bases clipped from V and 0 bases from J, the junction kept 3 bases outside the gene matches. Germline values: CDR1 MDHEN, CDR2 SYDVKM. CDR3 sequence: CASSLPGGMNTEAFF. For the CDR3, the DNA is TGTGCCAGCAGTTTACCAGGGGGGATGAACACTGAAGCTTTCTTT.

The chain links TRBV18 to TRBJ2-7; D perhaps matches TRBD1 (7 bases). From germline, CDR1 is KGHSH and CDR2 LQKENI. Trimming stripped 6 bases from V and 2 bases from J, with 11 bases between. This CDR3 has 13 residues. CDR3 region: CASSSGGTYEQYF. The CDR3, as DNA: TGTGCCAGCTCCTCAGGGGGGACCTACGAGCAGTACTTC.

The chain links TRBV2 to TRBJ1-5, with 11 bases identical to TRBD1. Germline V gene lookup returns CDR1 SNHLY and CDR2 FYNNEI. The CDR3 runs to 15 residues. V gave up 6 bases and J gave up 7 bases; unmatched junction bases: 8. The CDR3 sequence is CASSRDRGYEQPQHF. The CDR3 DNA sequence: TGTGCCAGCAGCCGGGACAGGGGGTATGAACAGCCCCAGCATTTT.

This clone occurred once. V gene TRBV10-1 combines with J gene TRBJ2-1; D is possibly TRBD2 (6 bases). Germline V gene sequence: CDR1 WNHNN, CDR2 SYGVQD (reference sequence). The ends were cut back, 3 bases at V and 5 bases at J, with 11 bases in the middle. This CDR3 spans 14 amino acids. CDR3 sequence (DNA): TGCGCCAGCAGTGAACCTAGCGTCAACAATGAGCAGTTCTTC. The encoded protein is CASSEPSVNNEQFF.

Details on this clone: The identical CDR3 is also encoded by other nucleotide sequences in the sample. In DNA, the CDR3 is TGTGCCAGCAGCCTGGGACAGGGTGCCTACGAGCAGTACTTC. Its protein product is CASSLGQGAYEQYF. The chain is built from TRBV7-2 and TRBJ2-7, with 9 bases matching TRBD1. The CDR3 spans 14 residues. Germline values: CDR1 SGHTA, CDR2 FQGNSA. The V and J ends lost 5 bases and 2 bases, in that order; junction bases with no gene match: 4.

The CDR3 coding sequence is TGTGCCAGCAGTGAGGACAGGGCGGCGGGCTACACCTTC. It translates to CASSEDRAAGYTF. The chain has TRBV6-5 and TRBJ1-2, with TRBD1 matching 8 bases. Per the germline V gene, CDR1 is MNHEY and CDR2 is SVGAGI. The CDR3 runs 13 residues. The ends lost 5 bases at V and 8 bases at J; junction bases unmatched: 7.

The V call is TRBV19, the J call TRBJ1-2; 7 bases are a match to TRBD1. Germline V gene sequence: CDR1 LNHDA, CDR2 SQIVND (reference sequence). J lost 0 bases, V lost 5 bases, and 9 bases had no gene match. The CDR3 runs 16 residues. As DNA, the CDR3 is TGTGCCAGTAGTTATTCCGGGACAGAAACTAACTATGGCTACACCTTC. Amino acid sequence: CASSYSGTETNYGYTF.

The rearrangement uses TRBV28 and TRBJ1-2; D remains unclear. Germline V gene data show CDR1 as MDHEN and CDR2 as SYDVKM. This CDR3 spans 14 amino acids. V was cut by 4 bases and J by 4 bases, with 13 bases left in between. CDR3: CASSSSRVPYGYTF. As DNA, the CDR3 is TGTGCCAGCAGTTCGTCCCGCGTCCCCTATGGCTACACCTTC.

The chain links TRBV9 to TRBJ2-1; tentative D call: TRBD2 (5 bases). Trimming removed 2 bases at V and 8 bases at J, with 8 bases between. The CDR3 is made up of 12 amino acids. Germline V gene sequence: CDR1 SGDLS, CDR2 YYNGEE. The CDR3 bases are TGTGCCAGCAGCGTCGAGGGTGATGAGCAGTTCTTC. It codes for CASSVEGDEQFF.

The V and J genes are TRBV7-8 and TRBJ1-5; D remains unclear. V shed 5 bases and J shed 8 bases, with 22 bases lying between them. CDR1 is SGHVS and CDR2 is FQNEAQ in the germline V gene. This CDR3 is built from 16 residues. The CDR3 coding sequence is TGTGCCAGCAGCGACGCGAGGCACCCCTTGAGGAAGCCCCAGCATTTT. Its protein product is CASSDARHPLRKPQHF.

This chain uses TRBV30 with TRBJ2-6; 8 bases align to TRBD1. The CDR3 has 14 amino acids. J lost 2 bases, V lost 5 bases, and 2 bases had no gene match. In germline, CDR1 is GTSNPN, CDR2 SVGIG (reference sequence). The chain's CDR3 is CAWATGAGANVLTF. CDR3 sequence (DNA): TGTGCCTGGGCGACAGGGGCTGGGGCCAACGTCCTGACTTTC. Complete variable domain (other parts from reference TRBV30 and TRBJ2-6): SQTIHQWPATLVQPVGSPLSLECTVEGTSNPNLYWYRQAAGRGLQLLFYSVGIGQISSEVPQNLSASRPQDRQFILSSKKLLLSDSGFYLCAWATGAGANVLTFGAGSRLTVL.

This chain links TRBV5-1 with TRBJ2-5; 8 bases map to TRBD1. CDR1 SGHRS and CDR2 YFSETQ come from the germline V gene. J was trimmed by 5 bases and V by 4 bases; bases with no gene match: 7. The CDR3 runs 14 residues. The CDR3: CASSRGTGRETQYF. The CDR3 region has the DNA TGCGCCAGCAGCCGAGGGACAGGAAGGGAGACCCAGTACTTC. Looking up the rest from reference TRBV5-1 and TRBJ2-5 gives the full variable domain: KAGVTQTPRYLIKTRGQQVTLSCSPISGHRSVSWYQQTPGQGLQFLFEYFSETQRNKGNFPGRFSGRQFSNSRSEMNVSTLELGDSALYLCASSRGTGRETQYFGPGTRLLVL.

The chain is built from TRBV9 and TRBJ1-3; no reliable D call. The CDR3 sequence is 15 residues long. Trimming pared 0 bases from V and 0 bases from J, leaving 7 bases between. CDR1 is SGDLS, CDR2 YYNGEE, per germline. As DNA, the CDR3 is TGTGCCAGCAGCGTAGGTCTCAGCTCTGGAAACACCATATATTTT. Translation gives CASSVGLSSGNTIYF.

V and J are TRBV9 and TRBJ2-1; 15 positions agree with TRBD2. With 3 bases clipped from V and 0 bases from J, the junction kept 7 bases outside the gene matches. The CDR3 spans 19 residues. Germline-derived CDR1 and CDR2 are SGDLS and YYNGEE. Here the CDR3 reads CASSAEGTSGGSSYNEQFF. CDR3 nucleotides: TGTGCCAGCAGCGCAGAGGGGACTAGCGGGGGGAGCTCCTACAATGAGCAGTTCTTC.